This TCR beta chain stems from a study of T cell responses to AZD1222 COVID-19 vaccine (dated by TCRdb to the early 2020s). About the study as a whole: AZD1222 recipients with second doses at about 4 weeks or about 12 weeks were pooled, because spike-specific TCR depth and breadth did not differ between schedules. Trial participants were enrolled by age into subgroups of 18-55, 56-69 and 70-plus years, and around 150, 29 and 61 TCR-sequenced participants, respectively, were included in these subgroups. TCR sequencing covered fewer than 250 trial participants: 200 to 210 given two doses of AZD1222 and 26 given two doses of MenACWY control vaccine.

The CDR3 regions of human TCRbeta chains were subjected to immunosequencing. As for how the authors treated the data: Repertoire TCRs were matched against a reference library of SARS-CoV-2-specific TCRs generated with the MIRA antigen-specificity platform. Breadth was defined as the fraction of unique TCRs that were SARS-CoV-2-associated, and depth was defined as the fraction of total T cells that were SARS-CoV-2-associated. Each spike-specific TCR was assigned to its reactive spike region and to a CD4 or CD8 class using the MIRA data. Log10-transformed breadth and depth values were compared by one-way ANOVA with Sidak's multiple comparisons tests. The immuneACCESS repertoire file appears here via TCRdb, limited to in-frame rearrangements. These files lack a portion of the clones; in checked studies, under half of the deficit traces to unresolved V genes, and the cause of the others is not known. The V and J calls and clone size are taken from that table; D and trimming were inferred from the DNA. The sample table lists more than 75,000 clones, nearly 90% of them with a count of one. The ten largest clones represent around 1.5% of the sample.

CDR1 and CDR2, looked up from the germline V gene, are SGHRS and YFSETQ. The CDR3 runs 15 amino acids, cysteine and phenylalanine included. Only the CDR3 DNA is retained, 45 bases long and in frame from the first base. Trimming takes 0 bases off V and 2 bases off J; junction bases not matched to a gene: 3. General conclusions and limits of the study: Reportedly, almost half of the unique spike-specific TCRs recognized epitopes lying outside the regions that are mutated in the B.1.351 and B.1.1.7 variants. The whole spike protein was spanned by vaccine-associated CD4 TCRs, and dominant responses were seen in regions 160-218 and 743-854. After two AZD1222 doses, both the breadth and the depth of spike-specific TCRs were significantly higher than at day 0 and than in MenACWY recipients. No day 14 peak-response samples were available, so repertoires were characterized only after the peak T cell response. Conclusions about previously exposed vaccinees are limited because only a handful of AZD1222 recipients were SARS-CoV-2 seropositive at baseline. The 56-69-year group was small, and its depth increase did not reach significance, likely because of low power. Participants were mostly white British, with more females than males. The authors suggested clonal diversity may have been underestimated.

As for this clone: The antigen this receptor binds is unknown. No much larger clone is present one base from it, and per-base qualities are unavailable.

The time point label, read with the paper, signifies: baseline before first vaccination. Vaccinee samples came from UK trials COV001 and COV002, including a single-blind randomized controlled phase 2/3 trial of AZD1222 (ChAdOx1 nCoV-19) in healthy adults. Trial participant PBMC samples were collected at day 0 and day 28 after the second dose for TCRbeta chain sequencing. The TCR originated in an adult in good health. This material consisted of peripheral blood, taken on day 0 of AZD1222 vaccination. The V gene is TRBV5-1 and the J gene is TRBJ1-1, with 8 middle bases fitting TRBD1. Here the CDR3 is given as CASSLGDRGNTEAFF. The DNA is as follows: TGCGCCAGCAGCTTGGGAGACAGGGGAAACACTGAAGCTTTCTTT. Reference TRBV5-1 and TRBJ1-1 genes cover what lies past the CDR3, so the full variable domain is KAGVTQTPRYLIKTRGQQVTLSCSPISGHRSVSWYQQTPGQGLQFLFEYFSETQRNKGNFPGRFSGRQFSNSRSEMNVSTLELGDSALYLCASSLGDRGNTEAFFGQGTRLTVV.